The 19 T cell receptor beta chains given below trace back to one sample, sequenced in a study of T-cell reconstitution after alpha-beta-depleted transplantation in children. The TCRbeta library was prepared with unique molecular identifiers. MiXCR, run by TCRdb on the PCR reads, gives a single entry per CDR3 protein. The data hold some 200,000 distinct CDR3 sequences, with roughly 8.3% observed a single time. Here the sequenced sample was PBMCs, mostly from graft donor cells, taken 360 days after TCRalphabeta/CD19-depleted stem cell transplant. The receptors shown here come from a male patient aged 2 to 9 who had a stem cell transplant for acute myeloid leukemia, so the T cells may come from the graft donor.

This clonotype was observed a few times. The chain links TRBV29-1 to TRBJ1-2; no reliable D call. The ends were cut back, 6 bases at V and 0 bases at J, with 14 bases in the middle. Looked up from germline, CDR1 is SQVTM and CDR2 is ANQGSEA. CDR3 size: 14 residues. This CDR3 is CSVPPDATNYGYTF. CDR3 DNA sequence: TGCAGCGTCCCCCCAGACGCTACTAACTATGGCTACACCTTC.

The sample holds many counts of this clonotype. This chain joins TRBV7-2 and TRBJ2-7; D not resolved. CDR1 and CDR2 (germline): SGHTA, FQGNSA. Trimming cost V 4 bases and J 0 bases, with 10 bases left between them. CDR3 size: 14 residues. The CDR3 nucleotides read TGTGCCAGCAGCTCTACTCTCTTCTCCTACGAGCAGTACTTC. As protein: CASSSTLFSYEQYF.

This chain connects TRBV5-6 to TRBJ2-1, with D unresolved. V was cut by 4 bases and J by 0 bases, with 11 bases left in between. This CDR3 region has 15 residues. CDR1 and CDR2 from the germline V gene are SGHDT and YYEEEE. CDR3 nucleotides: TGTGCCAGCAGCAGGACCGCCAGCTCCTACAATGAGCAGTTCTTC. This gives the protein CASSRTASSYNEQFF.

In this sample, this clonotype turned up many times. The rearrangement uses TRBV10-3 and TRBJ2-2; D is ambiguous. The V gene lost 10 bases and the J gene lost 0 bases, with 15 bases spanning the gap. Looked up from germline, CDR1 is ENHRY and CDR2 is SYGVKD. CDR3 length equals 15 residues. CDR3 sequence (DNA): TGTGCCACCAATCGTGACCGACCGAACACCGGGGAGCTGTTTTTT. Residues: CATNRDRPNTGELFF.

This clonotype was detected only a few times. The CDR3: CASSRRENTEAFF. CDR3 nucleotides: TGCGCCAGCAGCCGCAGGGAGAACACTGAAGCTTTCTTT. V gene TRBV4-3 combines with J gene TRBJ1-1, with D perhaps matching TRBD1 (5 bases). The V end was cut by 4 bases, the J end by 1 base, with 7 bases between. Germline V lookup: CDR1 LGHNA, CDR2 YSLEER. CDR3 length equals 13 residues.

The table lists this clonotype with a few counts. The CDR3 loop is CASSLELEGGRSNEQFF. The CDR3 DNA follows: TGTGCCAGCAGCTTAGAGCTTGAGGGGGGGCGCAGCAATGAGCAGTTCTTC. The chain couples TRBV7-9 to TRBJ2-1, with a weak D call TRBD2 (7 bases). Deletions cut 1 base from V and 6 bases from J, with 19 bases between. The CDR3 sequence is 17 residues long. Germline V CDR1 and CDR2: SEHNR, FQNEAQ (reference sequence). The full variable domain, in which reference TRBV7-9 and TRBJ2-1 provide the parts outside the CDR3, is DTGVSQNPRHKITKRGQNVTFRCDPISEHNRLYWYRQTLGQGPEFLTYFQNEAQLEKSRLLSDRFSAERPKGSFSTLEIQRTEQGDSAMYLCASSLELEGGRSNEQFFGPGTRLTVL.

The rearrangement joins TRBV28 to TRBJ2-3; 13 nucleotides agree with TRBD2. This CDR3 has 14 amino acids. Germline V gene lookup returns CDR1 MDHEN and CDR2 SYDVKM. J was trimmed by 15 bases and V by 5 bases; bases with no gene match: 11. The DNA for the CDR3 is TGTGCCAGCAGTCCCTCGGGACTAGCGGGAATTGGATATTTT. Encoded protein: CASSPSGLAGIGYF.

This clonotype showed up just a few times. The gene calls are TRBV12-3 or TRBV12-4 and TRBJ2-1; 15 bases are a match to TRBD2. This CDR3 region has 18 residues. Trimming at V came to 5 bases and at J to 1 base, leaving 6 bases not matched to a gene. As DNA, the CDR3 is TGTGCCAGCAGTCGGACTAGCGGGAGGGATGGGTCCTACAATGAGCAGTTCTTC. It encodes CASSRTSGRDGSYNEQFF.

This clonotype was observed a few times. The chain carries TRBV20-1 and TRBJ1-5; D not resolved. V dropped 3 bases and J dropped 6 bases, with 12 bases sitting between them. The CDR3 totals 13 residues. Germline CDR1 and CDR2: DFQATT and SNEGSKA (reference sequence). The CDR3 DNA sequence: TGCAGTGCTAGGAAGTTAGGTAGTCAGCCCCAGCATTTT. This translates into CSARKLGSQPQHF.

This chain joins TRBV5-4 and TRBJ2-7; TRBD2 matches 10 bases. J gave up 2 bases and V 4 bases, and 9 bases lay outside the gene matches. There are 16 residues in the CDR3. Germline V CDR1 and CDR2: SGHNT, YYREEE (reference sequence). The CDR3 reads CASSHPSGSATYEQYF. CDR3 nucleotides: TGTGCCAGCAGCCATCCTAGCGGGAGCGCGACCTACGAGCAGTACTTC.

Here the CDR3 DNA reads TGTGCCACCAGCAGAGTTTCAGATACGCAGTATTTT. Residues: CATSRVSDTQYF. This sequence joins TRBV15 and TRBJ2-3; D remains ambiguous. V shed 1 base and J shed 4 bases, with 3 bases lying between them. Germline CDR1 is LNHNV and CDR2 is YYDKDF (reference sequence). The CDR3 consists of 12 residues.

V is TRBV4-2 and J is TRBJ1-5; TRBD1 agrees at 11 bases. Trimming took 1 base from V and 5 from J; bases not matched to a gene: 7. Looked up from germline, CDR1 is LGHNA and CDR2 is YNFKEQ. The CDR3 length is 17 residues. DNA of the CDR3: TGTGCCAGCAGCCAAGCCAAATGGGACAGGGGGGATCAGCCCCAGCATTTT. It yields the protein CASSQAKWDRGDQPQHF.

This clonotype has at least ten counts. The chain has TRBV5-1 and TRBJ2-2, with 9 bases that match TRBD1. Germline assignment: CDR1 SGHRS and CDR2 YFSETQ. J gave up 7 bases and V 3 bases, and 10 bases lay outside the gene matches. CDR3 length: 16 amino acids. The CDR3 loop reads CASSSHGTGRIGELFF. Written as DNA, the CDR3 is TGCGCCAGCAGCTCCCATGGGACAGGGCGGATCGGGGAGCTGTTTTTT.

This clonotype was observed at least ten times. The chain combines TRBV12-3 or TRBV12-4 with TRBJ2-7; 8 bases map to TRBD1. The V and J ends lost 5 bases and 2 bases, in that order; junction bases with no gene match: 5. The CDR3 contains 14 residues. The CDR3: CASSTGTGPYEQYF. The CDR3 nucleotides are TGTGCCAGCAGTACCGGGACAGGCCCCTACGAGCAGTACTTC.

There are many counts of this clonotype. The rearrangement uses TRBV6-1 and TRBJ2-1, with 9 bases matching TRBD1. The junction had 8 bases not matched to a gene; V was cut back by 7 bases and J by 7 bases. CDR1 is MNHNS, CDR2 SASEGT, per germline. The CDR3 covers 14 residues. CDR3 in amino acids: CASNTGGFMNEQFF. Here the CDR3 DNA reads TGTGCCAGCAATACAGGGGGCTTTATGAATGAGCAGTTCTTC.

The genes are TRBV2 and TRBJ2-5; D uncertain. The CDR3 runs to 12 residues. Germline V gene sequence: CDR1 SNHLY, CDR2 FYNNEI. Trimming shortened V by 8 bases and J by 5 bases, and 12 bases separated the two germline ends. The CDR3, as DNA: TGTGCCAGCTTTAGTCGGTCGGAGACCCAGTACTTC. It is translated as CASFSRSETQYF. The full variable domain, rest sourced from reference TRBV2 and TRBJ2-5, is EPEVTQTPSHQVTQMGQEVILRCVPISNHLYFYWYRQILGQKVEFLVSFYNNEISEKSEIFDDQFSVERPDGSNFTLKIRSTKLEDSAMYFCASFSRSETQYFGPGTRLLVL.

This chain joins TRBV20-1 and TRBJ2-7, with 13 bases that match TRBD2. This CDR3 has 15 amino acids. The germline CDR1 and CDR2 sequences are DFQATT and SNEGSKA (reference sequence). Trimming took 5 bases from V and 2 from J; bases not matched to a gene: 6. The CDR3 region is CSALGLAGRAYEQYF. In DNA, the CDR3 is TGCAGTGCTCTGGGACTAGCGGGGAGGGCCTACGAGCAGTACTTC.

The chain links TRBV5-1 to TRBJ2-5; D gene unclear. V lost 3 bases and J 2 bases, leaving 14 bases between the germline ends. CDR1 SGHRS and CDR2 YFSETQ come from the germline V gene. The length of the CDR3 is 15 residues. CDR3 amino acids: CASSSLDRRQETQYF. CDR3 nucleotides: TGCGCCAGCAGCTCCCTGGACCGTAGACAAGAGACCCAGTACTTC. Combining the CDR3 with reference TRBV5-1 and TRBJ2-5 gives the whole variable domain KAGVTQTPRYLIKTRGQQVTLSCSPISGHRSVSWYQQTPGQGLQFLFEYFSETQRNKGNFPGRFSGRQFSNSRSEMNVSTLELGDSALYLCASSSLDRRQETQYFGPGTRLLVL.

This clonotype was seen only a few times. The rearrangement joins TRBV12-3 or TRBV12-4 to TRBJ2-1; TRBD2 agrees at 7 bases. This CDR3 has 19 residues. Trimming took 1 base from V and 0 from J; bases not matched to a gene: 12. The CDR3 nucleotides are TGTGCCAGCAGTTTAGGCCCCTCGACTAGCTTTGGCTCCTACAATGAGCAGTTCTTC. The encoded protein is CASSLGPSTSFGSYNEQFF.